This T cell receptor beta chain was documented in a study of blood T cell repertoires in COVID-19. Turning to the study itself: Whether acute or convalescent, the COVID-19 samples came from the United States, Italy and Spain. Sample material is recorded as cDNA or gDNA derived from T cells, B-cell-depleted T cells, or PBMCs.

From germline, CDR1 is MNHEY and CDR2 SVGEGT. Between the trimmed V and J ends, which lost 2 bases and 5 bases, there was a span of 13 bases. The CDR3 sequence is 14 residues long. Authors' processing steps: Estimation of nucleated cell counts relied on the amplification of reference gene primers. Libraries were prepared by immunoSEQ multiplex PCR; TCRdb keeps only in-frame clonotypes and omits some of them. The V and J calls and clone size are taken from that table; D and trimming were inferred from the DNA. The sample contains just over 300,000 clones, approximately 86% of which appear only once. This clonotype originated in a man aged 18 to 35 with active or convalescent COVID-19. The chain combines TRBV6-2 or TRBV6-3 with TRBJ2-7; D possibly corresponds to TRBD1 (6 bases). Sequencing was carried out using peripheral blood. CDR3 nucleotides: TGTGCCAGCAGTTACGGAAAGGGGGTCGACGAGCAGTACTTC. Its translation: CASSYGKGVDEQYF.